The TCR beta chain under discussion was sequenced for a study of blood T cells in healthy people across ages. Points from the study as a whole: Naive CD4+ cell counts and diversity both ran higher in long-lived than in aged donors. TCR beta diversity, measured per million T cells, fell in a roughly linear way with age.

In its sample, this clonotype was seen a few times. Its specificity is not known. A second about 7 to 11 cycle PCR used barcoded and J-beta primers. TCRdb redid the calling of the 5' RACE reads with MiXCR, one entry per CDR3 protein. The table includes some 930,000 distinct CDR3 sequences, just under 30% detected once. V gave up 3 bases and J gave up 0 bases; unmatched junction bases: 3. The CDR3 contains 16 residues. Germline assignment: CDR1 SGHTA and CDR2 FQGNSA. This sample was shared with a second study, whose subject was T cells of mothers and their children. From that study: Reads obtained per mother exceeded 9.5 million TCR beta CDR3 reads, with roughly 3.1 million obtained per child.

The sequenced sample consisted of blood. The V and J genes are TRBV7-2 and TRBJ1-4; 8 bases match TRBD1. The clonotype was recovered from a woman in her thirties or forties in good health. CDR3 nucleotides: TGTGCCAGCAGCTTCAGGGGGCACGCAACTAATGAAAAACTGTTTTTT. It codes for CASSFRGHATNEKLFF. Full variable domain (missing parts from reference TRBV7-2 and TRBJ1-4): GAGVSQSPSNKVTEKGKDVELRCDPISGHTALYWYRQSLGQGLEFLIYFQGNSAPDKSGLPSDRFSAERTGGSVSTLTIQRTQQEDSAVYLCASSFRGHATNEKLFFGSGTQLSVL.